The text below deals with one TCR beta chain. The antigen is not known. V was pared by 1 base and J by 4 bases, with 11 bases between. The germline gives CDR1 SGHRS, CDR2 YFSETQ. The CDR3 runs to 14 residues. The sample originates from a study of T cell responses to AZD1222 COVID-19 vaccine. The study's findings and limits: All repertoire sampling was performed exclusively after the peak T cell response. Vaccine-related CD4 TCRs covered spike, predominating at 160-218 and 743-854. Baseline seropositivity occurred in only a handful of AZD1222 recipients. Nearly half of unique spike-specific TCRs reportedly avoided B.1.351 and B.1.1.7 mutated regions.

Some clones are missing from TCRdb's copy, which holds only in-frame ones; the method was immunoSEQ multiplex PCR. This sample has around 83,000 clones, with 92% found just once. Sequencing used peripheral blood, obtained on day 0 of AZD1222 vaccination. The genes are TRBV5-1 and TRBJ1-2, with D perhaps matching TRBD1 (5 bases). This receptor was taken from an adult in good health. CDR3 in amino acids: CASSLSAGSYGYTF. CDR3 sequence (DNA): TGCGCCAGCAGCTTGTCGGCAGGGTCCTATGGCTACACCTTC. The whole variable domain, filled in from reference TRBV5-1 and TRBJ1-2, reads KAGVTQTPRYLIKTRGQQVTLSCSPISGHRSVSWYQQTPGQGLQFLFEYFSETQRNKGNFPGRFSGRQFSNSRSEMNVSTLELGDSALYLCASSLSAGSYGYTFGSGTRLTVV.